The 22 T cell receptor beta chains below were found in one sample sequenced in a study of T-cell memory formation after mild COVID-19. TCRdb ran MiXCR on the 5' RACE reads and lists one entry per CDR3 protein. The table records approximately 300,000 distinct CDR3 sequences, just under 20% of them present only once. The sample comprised PBMCs or a T cell subset sorted from them (not recorded which). The source of these receptors is a man aged 18-30 years who had mild COVID-19 (a few samples of this study predate the infection). Cell type and time point are not known.

V gene TRBV20-1 combines with J gene TRBJ2-3; tentative D call: TRBD1 (6 bases). Trimming cost V 1 base and J 13 bases, with 18 bases left between them. CDR1 and CDR2 from the germline V gene are DFQATT and SNEGSKA (reference sequence). The CDR3 loop spans 13 amino acids. Written as DNA, the CDR3 is TGCAGTGCTAGAGGTCGGTGGGGGCAGACAAAGTATTTT. Protein product: CSARGRWGQTKYF.

This clonotype has more than one count but fewer than ten. V and J are TRBV4-1 and TRBJ1-5; 9 bases align to TRBD1. This CDR3 is 15 amino acids long. V dropped 7 bases and J dropped 0; count of bases not matched to a gene: 4. Germline CDR1 and CDR2: MGHRA and YSYEKL. The CDR3 DNA follows: TGCGCCAGCACCAGGACAGGGGATAGCAATCAGCCCCAGCATTTT. Translated: CASTRTGDSNQPQHF.

The rearrangement uses TRBV12-3 or TRBV12-4 and TRBJ2-2, with D tentatively TRBD1 (6 bases). Trimming stripped 3 bases from V and 2 bases from J, with 10 bases between. This CDR3 contains 15 residues. The CDR3 bases are TGTGCCAGCAGTTTTGGACAGAGAAACACCGGGGAGCTGTTTTTT. Protein product: CASSFGQRNTGELFF.

This clonotype was found a few times. This chain uses TRBV7-9 with TRBJ2-2; D is unclear. V was clipped by 2 bases and J by 4 bases, with 14 bases between them. The CDR3 is made up of 16 amino acids. Germline assignment: CDR1 SEHNR and CDR2 FQNEAQ (reference sequence). CDR3 coding DNA: TGTGCCAGCAGCTTACGAAGCAGACCGTTCACCGGGGAGCTGTTTTTT. The encoded protein is CASSLRSRPFTGELFF.

This clonotype came up a few times. The chain has TRBV12-3 or TRBV12-4 and TRBJ2-5; D is perhaps TRBD2 (5 bases). The germline V and J ends were trimmed by 5 bases and 2 bases, with 9 bases remaining between them. The CDR3 is 13 residues long. As DNA, the CDR3 is TGTGCCAGCAGTCTCCGGGATCAAGAGACCCAGTACTTC. It is translated as CASSLRDQETQYF.

This clonotype was picked up many times. The junction differs from germline at one of its ends, possibly a read error. The gene calls are TRBV5-1 and TRBJ2-5; D is undetermined. CDR3 size: 14 residues. CDR1 and CDR2 (germline): SGHRS, YFSETQ. CDR3 residues: CASSLVGSQETQYF. CDR3 coding DNA: TGTGCCAGCAGTTTAGTGGGCAGCCAAGAGACCCAGTACTTC.

This clonotype was seen repeatedly, ten times or more. The chain couples TRBV20-1 to TRBJ2-3; 10 bases line up with TRBD2. Germline assignment: CDR1 DFQATT and CDR2 SNEGSKA (reference sequence). CDR3 length equals 12 residues. Losses at the gene ends were 5 bases for V and 6 bases for J; bases not matched to a gene: 2. The CDR3 loop reads CSAPGLADTQYF. CDR3 DNA: TGCAGTGCTCCGGGACTAGCGGATACGCAGTATTTT.

Remarks on this clonotype: This may stem from a read error, because a much larger clone lies one nucleotide away. The chain uses TRBV29-1 and TRBJ1-1; D not resolved. From germline, CDR1 is SQVTM and CDR2 ANQGSEA. The length of the CDR3 is 10 residues. CDR3 coding DNA: TGCATGGTTACGACCACTGAAGCTTTCTTT. Its protein product is CMVTTTEAFF.

The genes are TRBV20-1 and TRBJ1-6; 7 bases match TRBD1. The germline gives CDR1 DFQATT, CDR2 SNEGSKA (reference sequence). J gave up 17 bases and V 5 bases, and 9 bases lay outside the gene matches. The CDR3 extends over 11 amino acids. CDR3 sequence: CSARTGGQIHF. The CDR3 region has the DNA TGCAGTGCTCGGACAGGAGGCCAAATCCACTTT.

In this sample, this clonotype turned up a few times. The chain recombines TRBV7-2 with TRBJ2-1, with TRBD1 matching 9 bases. The CDR3 totals 15 residues. The J segment lost 4 bases and the V segment lost 5 bases, leaving 6 bases of the junction unmatched. Germline V CDR1 and CDR2: SGHTA, FQGNSA. CDR3 nucleotide sequence: TGTGCCAGCAGCCCTGCGGGACAGGGTTACAATGAGCAGTTCTTC. It translates to CASSPAGQGYNEQFF.

The chain is built from TRBV7-8 and TRBJ2-7; 8 nucleotides match TRBD1. With 5 bases clipped from V and 2 bases from J, the junction kept 14 bases outside the gene matches. Germline V CDR1 and CDR2: SGHVS, FQNEAQ. This CDR3 has 17 amino acids. The CDR3 nucleotides are TGTGCCAGCAGCACGCCCCGAGGACAGGGCGATACCTACGAGCAGTACGTC. Encoded protein: CASSTPRGQGDTYEQYV.

Ten or more counts support this clonotype. The rearrangement uses TRBV5-1 and TRBJ2-7, with TRBD1 as a possible D gene (5 bases). CDR1 and CDR2 (germline): SGHRS, YFSETQ. Trimming shortened V by 0 bases and J by 3 bases, and 10 bases separated the two germline ends. The CDR3 has 14 residues. CDR3 amino acids: CASSLGAGYYEQYV. CDR3 sequence (DNA): TGCGCCAGCAGCTTGGGGGCAGGGTACTACGAGCAGTACGTC.

V usage is TRBV29-1 and J usage is TRBJ2-7; possibly TRBD1 for D (6 bases). Germline CDR1 SQVTM, CDR2 ANQGSEA. The CDR3 is made up of 13 amino acids. Trimming took off 6 bases at V and 1 base at J, with 13 bases between the two ends. CDR3 sequence: CSVRGDKSYEQYF. The CDR3 DNA is TGCAGCGTCCGAGGGGACAAGTCCTACGAGCAGTACTTC.

The V call is TRBV7-9, the J call TRBJ2-7; the D call may be TRBD1 or TRBD2 (6 bases each). The germline CDR1 and CDR2 sequences are SEHNR and FQNEAQ (reference sequence). This CDR3 is 13 amino acids long. Trimming left V 5 bases short and J 1 base short, with 9 bases between. CDR3 protein: CASSEGGSYEQYV. The CDR3 DNA is TGTGCCAGCAGCGAAGGGGGGTCCTACGAGCAGTACGTC.

This clonotype was counted only a few times. This chain connects TRBV11-2 to TRBJ2-1; D assignment may be TRBD1 or TRBD2 (5 bases each). The CDR3 sequence is 15 residues long. Trimming pared 10 bases from V and 4 bases from J, leaving 20 bases between. Looked up from germline, CDR1 is SGHAT and CDR2 is FQNNGV. The CDR3: CATTPGTTRYNEQFF. CDR3 DNA sequence: TGTGCCACCACCCCCGGGACGACGCGATACAATGAGCAGTTCTTC.

This clonotype has only a few counts. V usage is TRBV4-1 and J usage is TRBJ1-5, with TRBD1 identical over 9 bases. Per germline, CDR1 MGHRA and CDR2 YSYEKL. The CDR3 totals 15 residues. The V and J ends lost 4 bases and 7 bases, in that order; junction bases with no gene match: 8. For the CDR3, the DNA is TGCGCCAGCAGCCCCCGGGACAGGGACGCCCAGCCCCAGCATTTT. This sequence encodes CASSPRDRDAQPQHF.

There are many counts of this clonotype. The V call is TRBV6-4, the J call TRBJ2-3, with 9 bases lining up with TRBD2. The trim removed 3 bases at V and 0 bases at J, leaving 4 bases unmatched. The CDR3 is made up of 16 amino acids. CDR1 and CDR2 (germline): MRHNA, SNTAGT. The CDR3 protein is CASSEASGDSTDTQYF. The CDR3 DNA sequence: TGTGCCAGCAGTGAGGCTAGCGGGGATAGCACAGATACGCAGTATTTT.

V and J are TRBV7-2 and TRBJ1-5; D unclear. V dropped 1 base and J dropped 3 bases, with 19 bases sitting between them. The CDR3 is 18 amino acids. CDR1 SGHTA and CDR2 FQGNSA come from the germline V gene. CDR3 protein: CASSLGTVHAEDNQPQHF. The CDR3 DNA reads as TGTGCCAGCAGCTTAGGGACCGTCCATGCAGAGGACAATCAGCCCCAGCATTTT.

The chain is built from TRBV12-3 or TRBV12-4 and TRBJ1-5, with a possible D match to TRBD1 (5 bases). The V end was cut by 3 bases, the J end by 0 bases, with 9 bases between. The CDR3 consists of 15 residues. CDR3 residues: CASSFGGDSNQPQHF. The CDR3 coding sequence is TGTGCCAGCAGTTTCGGGGGAGATAGCAATCAGCCCCAGCATTTT.

The chain has TRBV18 and TRBJ2-2; no clear D gene. Trimming took 5 bases from V and 3 from J, leaving 10 bases between them. The CDR3 is 14 residues long. Germline CDR1 reads KGHSH; CDR2 reads LQKENI. The CDR3 loop is CASSRTQYTGELFF. The CDR3, as DNA: TGTGCCAGCTCAAGGACGCAATACACCGGGGAGCTGTTTTTT.

The chain is built from TRBV13 and TRBJ1-2; D is unresolved. V lost 6 bases and J 8 bases, leaving 13 bases between the germline ends. CDR3 size: 12 residues. Germline loops: CDR1 PRHDT, CDR2 FYEKMQ (reference sequence). CDR3 loop: CASREDDIGYTF. The CDR3 region has the DNA TGTGCCAGCAGAGAAGACGACATCGGCTACACCTTC.

V is TRBV7-8 and J is TRBJ1-1; tentative D call: TRBD1 (5 bases). The CDR3 totals 13 residues. CDR1 is SGHVS and CDR2 is FQNEAQ in the germline V gene. V shed 5 bases and J shed 4 bases, with 11 bases lying between them. The CDR3 DNA sequence: TGTGCCAGCAGCCCATTAGGGGTCACTGAAGCTTTCTTT. It yields the protein CASSPLGVTEAFF.